This T cell receptor (beta chain) was identified in a study of blood T cell repertoires in COVID-19. Study information: There were acute and convalescent COVID-19 samples, and they came from the United States, Italy and Spain. T cells, B-cell-depleted T cells, or PBMCs provided the cDNA or gDNA that served as material.

The length of the CDR3 is 14 residues. CDR1 is SGHNT and CDR2 is YYREEE in the germline V gene (reference sequence). Unmatched junction bases numbered 2, after V lost 4 bases and J lost 5 bases. In the source study's methods: Cell counts per sample came from amplifying reference gene primers. The repertoire was sequenced with immunoSEQ multiplex PCR; TCRdb's copy has only in-frame clones and lacks some. The V and J calls and clone size were taken over from that table, and D and trimming were inferred from the DNA. This sample has about 200,000 clones, with 80% to 90% found just once. Sequencing used peripheral blood. The sequence was collected from a woman older than 75 with acute or convalescent COVID-19. V and J are TRBV5-4 and TRBJ2-7, with TRBD2 matching 14 bases. CDR3 in amino acids: CASSPGLAGDEQYF. The CDR3 DNA reads as TGTGCCAGCAGCCCGGGACTAGCGGGAGACGAGCAGTACTTC. Variable domain in full (rest from reference TRBV5-4 and TRBJ2-7): ETGVTQSPTHLIKTRGQQVTLRCSSQSGHNTVSWYQQALGQGPQFIFQYYREEENGRGNFPPRFSGLQFPNYSSELNVNALELDDSALYLCASSPGLAGDEQYFGPGTRLTVT.